These T cell receptor beta chains were read from a single sample in a study of blood T cell repertoires in COVID-19. The assay was immunoSEQ multiplex PCR, and TCRdb's table has in-frame clones only and misses some. The top ten clones hold 0.75% to 0.9% of a sample with roughly 250,000 clones, approximately 90% of them seen once. Sequencing was performed on peripheral blood. These receptor sequences come from a man aged 30 to 45 with acute or convalescent COVID-19. Both conserved end residues are trimmed from each CDR3.

CDR3 protein	V gene
ASSYLRSSYNEQF	TRBV6-5
ASSEAPEVRGMT	TRBV6-1
ASSYSGQYNSPLH	TRBV27
ASIGTGTGGWGQPQH	TRBV19
ASSHDRAWAF	TRBV6-5
ASSSDRSSYEQY	TRBV7-2
ASSYETGVTQY	TRBV6-5
ASSVRQGYTGELF	TRBV6-2/TRBV6-3
ASSQARSGPGNEKLF	TRBV3-1/TRBV3-2
ASSQDPGSYEQY	TRBV3-1/TRBV3-2
ASSPREGTNTEAF	TRBV18
ASSPRGERGRRGPNTGELF	TRBV4-1
ASSPIPTRGGDTQY	TRBV9
ASTSEQGQAGGELF	TRBV9
ASRDRGMVGQY	TRBV10-2
ATSRDPRTGEDTEAF	TRBV15
ASSQAPTSTDTQY	TRBV4-2
ASYRTRRETQY	TRBV6-5
ASSSPGLGYHEQF	TRBV7-9
ASSFRGEQF	TRBV7-9
ASRSTGFWEQF	TRBV6-5
ASSAGTGELF	TRBV10-2
AWSAKGTGNEKLF	TRBV30
ASSPFPETSGLSSYNEQF	TRBV3-1/TRBV3-2
ASSLTGSSYNEQF	TRBV7-9
ASRGGGYSGANVLT	TRBV28
ASSIQGFGANVLT	TRBV19
ASSWDRGDNSPLH	TRBV6-5
ASSIRNRDSYEQY	TRBV5-6
ASSPQTDNTEAF	TRBV18
ASSQGAGGPYGYT	TRBV4-1
ASSRQGQGQPQH	TRBV4-2
ASSPYRGNTQY	TRBV7-8
ATSSRLAGDSTQY	TRBV15
ASSYSDRGQYEQY	TRBV6-5
AISGQEGNTIY	TRBV10-3
ASLMSLAGHQF	TRBV28
ASSVGTGGRSVTEAF	TRBV6-1
ASSKGVWGANVLT	TRBV9
ASTSYGGLTDTQY	TRBV9